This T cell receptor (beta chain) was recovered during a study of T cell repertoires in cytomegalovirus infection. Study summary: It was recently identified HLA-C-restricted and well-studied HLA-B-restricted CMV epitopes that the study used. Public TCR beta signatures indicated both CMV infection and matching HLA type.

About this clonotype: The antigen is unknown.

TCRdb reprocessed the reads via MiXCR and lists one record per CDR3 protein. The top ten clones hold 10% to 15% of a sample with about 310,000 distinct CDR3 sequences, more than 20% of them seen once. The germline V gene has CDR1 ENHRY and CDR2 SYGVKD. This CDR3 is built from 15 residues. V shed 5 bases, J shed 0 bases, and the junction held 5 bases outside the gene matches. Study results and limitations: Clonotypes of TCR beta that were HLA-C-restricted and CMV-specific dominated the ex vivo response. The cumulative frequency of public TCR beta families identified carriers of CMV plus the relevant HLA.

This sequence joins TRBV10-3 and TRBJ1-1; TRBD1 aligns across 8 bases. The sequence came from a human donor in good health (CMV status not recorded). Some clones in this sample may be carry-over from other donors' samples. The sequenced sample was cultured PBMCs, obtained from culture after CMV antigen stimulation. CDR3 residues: CAISLTGALNTEAFF. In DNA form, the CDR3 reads TGTGCCATCAGTCTGACAGGGGCCCTGAACACTGAAGCTTTCTTT.